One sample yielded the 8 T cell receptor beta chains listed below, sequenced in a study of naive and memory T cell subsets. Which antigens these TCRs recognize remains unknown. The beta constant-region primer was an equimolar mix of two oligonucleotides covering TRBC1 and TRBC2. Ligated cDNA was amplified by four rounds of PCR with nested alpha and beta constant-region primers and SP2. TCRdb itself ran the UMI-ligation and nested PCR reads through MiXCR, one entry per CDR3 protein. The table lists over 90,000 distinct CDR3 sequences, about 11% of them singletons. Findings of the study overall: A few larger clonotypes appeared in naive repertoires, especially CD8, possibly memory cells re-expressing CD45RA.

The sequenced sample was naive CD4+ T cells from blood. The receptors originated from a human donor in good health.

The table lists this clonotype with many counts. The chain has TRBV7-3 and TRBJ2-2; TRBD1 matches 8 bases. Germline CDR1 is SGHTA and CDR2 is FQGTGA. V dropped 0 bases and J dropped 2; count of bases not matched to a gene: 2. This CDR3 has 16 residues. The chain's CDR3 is CASSLTGQENTGELFF. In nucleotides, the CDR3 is TGTGCCAGCAGCTTAACGGGACAGGAAAACACCGGGGAGCTGTTTTTT.

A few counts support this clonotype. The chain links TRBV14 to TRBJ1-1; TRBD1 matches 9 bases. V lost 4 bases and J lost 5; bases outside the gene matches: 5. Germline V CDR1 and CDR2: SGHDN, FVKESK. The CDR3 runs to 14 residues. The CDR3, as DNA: TGTGCCAGCAGCCCCCTTGACAGGGGGACTGAAGCTTTCTTT. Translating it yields CASSPLDRGTEAFF.

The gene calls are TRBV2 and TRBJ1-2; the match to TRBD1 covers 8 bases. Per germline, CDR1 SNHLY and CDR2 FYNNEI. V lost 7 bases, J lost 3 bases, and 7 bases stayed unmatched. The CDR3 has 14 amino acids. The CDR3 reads CASTGTGGYYGYTF. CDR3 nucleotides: TGTGCCAGCACTGGTACAGGGGGGTACTATGGCTACACCTTC.

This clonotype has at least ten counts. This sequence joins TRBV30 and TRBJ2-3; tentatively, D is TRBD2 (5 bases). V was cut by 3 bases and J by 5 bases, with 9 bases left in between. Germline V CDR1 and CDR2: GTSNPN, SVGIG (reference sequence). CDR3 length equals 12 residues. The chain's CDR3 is CAWRETRDTQYF. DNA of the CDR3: TGTGCCTGGAGGGAAACTAGAGATACGCAGTATTTT.

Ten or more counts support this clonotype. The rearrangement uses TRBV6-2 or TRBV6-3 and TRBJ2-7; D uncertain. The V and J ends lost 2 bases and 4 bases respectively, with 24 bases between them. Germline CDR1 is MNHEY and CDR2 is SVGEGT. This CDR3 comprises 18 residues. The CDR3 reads CASSYALGQTDDAYEQYF. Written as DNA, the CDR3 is TGTGCCAGCAGTTACGCCCTCGGGCAGACCGATGACGCATACGAGCAGTACTTC.

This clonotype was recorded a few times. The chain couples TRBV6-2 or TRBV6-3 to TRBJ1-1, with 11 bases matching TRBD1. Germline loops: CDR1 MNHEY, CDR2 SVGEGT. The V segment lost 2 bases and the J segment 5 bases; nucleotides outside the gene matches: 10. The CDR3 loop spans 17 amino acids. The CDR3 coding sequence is TGTGCCAGCAGTTACCCCTGGACAGGGGGCAGAGATACTGAAGCTTTCTTT. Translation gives CASSYPWTGGRDTEAFF.

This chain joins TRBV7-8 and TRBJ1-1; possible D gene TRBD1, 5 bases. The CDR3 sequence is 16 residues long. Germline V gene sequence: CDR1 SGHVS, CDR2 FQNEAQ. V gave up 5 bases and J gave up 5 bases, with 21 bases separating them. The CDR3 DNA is TGTGCCAGCAGCGTACGACCAAATTCAGGGTTTACTGAAGCTTTCTTT. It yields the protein CASSVRPNSGFTEAFF.

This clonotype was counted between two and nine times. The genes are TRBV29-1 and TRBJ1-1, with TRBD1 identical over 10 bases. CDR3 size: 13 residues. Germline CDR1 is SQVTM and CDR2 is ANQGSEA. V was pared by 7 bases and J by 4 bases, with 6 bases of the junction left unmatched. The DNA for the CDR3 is TGCAGCGCCGAGTGGGACAGGGGCACTGAAGCTTTCTTT. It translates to CSAEWDRGTEAFF.